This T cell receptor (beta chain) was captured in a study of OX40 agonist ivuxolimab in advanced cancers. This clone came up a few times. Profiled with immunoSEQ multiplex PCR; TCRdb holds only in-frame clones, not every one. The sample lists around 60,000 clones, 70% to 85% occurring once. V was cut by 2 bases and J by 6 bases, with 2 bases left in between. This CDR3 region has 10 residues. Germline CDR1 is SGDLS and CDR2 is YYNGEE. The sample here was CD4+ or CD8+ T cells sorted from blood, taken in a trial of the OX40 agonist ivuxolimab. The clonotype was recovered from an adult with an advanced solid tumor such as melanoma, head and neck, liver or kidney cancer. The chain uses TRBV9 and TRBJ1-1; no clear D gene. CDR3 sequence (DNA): TGTGCCAGCAGCGTGCCTGAAGCTTTCTTT. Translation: CASSVPEAFF.